This T cell receptor beta chain emerged from a study of identical twins. General observations from the study: Insertions ran lower in abundant cord blood beta clonotypes, though not in memory repertoires. The study found weaker excess twin sharing in beta out-of-frame sequences.

TCRdb independently ran MiXCR on the 5' RACE reads; one entry per CDR3 protein. The sample has about 720,000 distinct CDR3 sequences, 8% to 9% seen once. V was pared by 5 bases and J by 6 bases, with 10 bases between. The CDR3 covers 12 residues. Germline assignment: CDR1 SEHNR and CDR2 FQNEAQ (reference sequence). This clonotype turned up a few times. Its matching antigen is unknown. The same data also went into a second study, on yellow fever vaccine responses in identical twins.

V is TRBV7-9 and J is TRBJ1-1; no clear D. The sequenced sample consisted of PBMCs. This sequence was found in a woman aged 18-29 years in good health. The DNA of the CDR3 is TGTGCCAGCAGCCCACCCTTCCCTGAAGCTTTCTTT. It translates to CASSPPFPEAFF.